Below, 18 T cell receptor beta chains from the same sample are listed, as sequenced in a study of T cell responses to AZD1222 COVID-19 vaccine. Method: immunoSEQ multiplex PCR; TCRdb's copy keeps in-frame clones and lacks some. Counted here are about 84,000 clones, over 75% occurring once; the ten biggest clones make up about 9.4%. The sample in question was peripheral blood, obtained 28 days after the second AZD1222 dose. These receptor sequences come from an adult who received the AZD1222 COVID-19 vaccine.

V is TRBV4-1 and J is TRBJ2-1; D is uncertain. CDR3 size: 15 residues. Germline V lookup: CDR1 MGHRA, CDR2 YSYEKL. V lost 0 bases and J 0 bases, leaving 6 bases between the germline ends. CDR3 protein: CASSQEHSSYNEQFF. CDR3 bases: TGCGCCAGCAGCCAAGAACACAGCTCCTACAATGAGCAGTTCTTC.

This chain connects TRBV30 to TRBJ2-1; maybe TRBD1 (5 bases). Trimming took off 3 bases at V and 7 bases at J, with 13 bases between the two ends. The germline gives CDR1 GTSNPN, CDR2 SVGIG (reference sequence). This CDR3 is 13 amino acids long. CDR3 nucleotides: TGTGCCTGGAGCGTTGGCAGGGTGAATGAGCAGTTCTTC. Residues: CAWSVGRVNEQFF.

This chain joins TRBV2 and TRBJ1-5; 8 nucleotides line up with TRBD1. Germline loops: CDR1 SNHLY, CDR2 FYNNEI. The ends lost 6 bases at V and 5 bases at J; junction bases unmatched: 9. The CDR3 spans 15 residues. CDR3 residues: CASSGQGSEYQPQHF. In DNA, the CDR3 is TGTGCCAGCAGCGGACAGGGATCAGAATATCAGCCCCAGCATTTT.

This rearrangement joins TRBV5-5 to TRBJ2-7; D may match TRBD1 or TRBD2 (5 bases each). Germline CDR1 SGHKS, CDR2 YYEKEE (reference sequence). This CDR3 region has 15 residues. The V end was cut by 0 bases, the J end by 5 bases, with 15 bases between. The CDR3 DNA reads TGTGCCAGCAGCTTGGGAGGGGCGCCGGAGCACGAGCAGTACTTC. Translated, it gives CASSLGGAPEHEQYF.

The V gene is TRBV4-1, the J gene TRBJ2-2, with D maybe TRBD2 (5 bases). V was cut by 8 bases and J by 5 bases, with 15 bases left in between. This CDR3 spans 14 amino acids. Germline CDR1 is MGHRA and CDR2 is YSYEKL. CDR3 in amino acids: CASRAGSRTGELFF. CDR3 nucleotide sequence: TGCGCCAGCCGTGCGGGCTCGAGGACCGGGGAGCTGTTTTTT.

The V and J genes are TRBV7-2 and TRBJ1-1; tentatively, D is TRBD1 (5 bases). V was cut by 1 base and J by 1 base, with 7 bases left in between. The germline gives CDR1 SGHTA, CDR2 FQGNSA. The CDR3 is made up of 14 amino acids. CDR3 in amino acids: CASSLGQWNTEAFF. CDR3 bases: TGTGCCAGCAGCTTAGGACAGTGGAACACTGAAGCTTTCTTT.

This clone came up a few times. V gene TRBV7-8 combines with J gene TRBJ2-1; D unclear. CDR3 length equals 13 residues. CDR1 is SGHVS, CDR2 FQNEAQ, per germline. V lost 5 bases to trimming and J lost 8 bases, with 13 bases between them. For the CDR3, the DNA is TGTGCCAGCAGCCCTACTCCTGGCTATGAGCAGTTCTTC. This codes for CASSPTPGYEQFF.

This chain connects TRBV20-1 to TRBJ1-2; TRBD1 might be the D (5 bases). V was clipped by 3 bases and J by 8 bases, with 10 bases between them. Germline CDR1 reads DFQATT; CDR2 reads SNEGSKA (reference sequence). This CDR3 has 11 residues. The CDR3 here is CSASVGDGYTF. DNA of the CDR3: TGCAGTGCTAGCGTAGGGGACGGCTACACCTTC.

The CDR3, as DNA: TGTGCCAGCAGCTTAGCCTCGGACTCATGGGGCACTGAAGCTTTCTTT. Residues: CASSLASDSWGTEAFF. V gene TRBV7-9 combines with J gene TRBJ1-1; no clear D. Trimming took off 0 bases at V and 4 bases at J, with 15 bases between the two ends. This CDR3 comprises 16 residues. Germline V gene data show CDR1 as SEHNR and CDR2 as FQNEAQ (reference sequence).

The chain joins TRBV7-9 to TRBJ2-1; perhaps TRBD2 as D (6 bases). The CDR3 runs to 14 residues. Trimming pared 5 bases from V and 9 bases from J, leaving 17 bases between. Looked up from germline, CDR1 is SEHNR and CDR2 is FQNEAQ (reference sequence). The CDR3 loop is CASSHETRGVEQFF. The CDR3 DNA follows: TGTGCCAGCAGCCACGAGACTAGAGGGGTTGAGCAGTTCTTC.

The chain combines TRBV11-2 with TRBJ2-1, with 9 bases identical to TRBD2. There are 14 residues in the CDR3. Germline lookup yields CDR1 SGHAT and CDR2 FQNNGV. V trimming: 6 bases; J trimming: 4 bases; junction bases outside the gene matches: 4. The CDR3 coding sequence is TGTGCCAGCAGTCCCCTAGCGGGGTACAATGAGCAGTTCTTC. It encodes CASSPLAGYNEQFF.

This clone was counted once. The chain recombines TRBV15 with TRBJ1-5; no clear D gene. CDR1 LNHNV and CDR2 YYDKDF come from the germline V gene (reference sequence). This CDR3 is 14 amino acids long. V was pared by 0 bases and J by 8 bases, with 11 bases between. CDR3 in amino acids: CATSRENPSEPQHF. CDR3 DNA: TGTGCCACCAGCAGAGAAAATCCGTCCGAGCCCCAGCATTTT.

The rearrangement links TRBV19 to TRBJ1-1, with TRBD1 as a possible D gene (5 bases). The CDR3 length is 14 residues. Trimming removed 6 bases from V and 3 bases from J, with 14 bases in between. Germline V gives CDR1 LNHDA, CDR2 SQIVND (reference sequence). The CDR3 bases are TGTGCCAGTAGACAAAGGGGTGAGTACACTGAAGCTTTCTTT. Residues: CASRQRGEYTEAFF.

The chain couples TRBV9 to TRBJ2-7; the D call may be TRBD1 or TRBD2 (5 bases each). Trimming left V 3 bases short and J 2 bases short, with 12 bases between. Germline V lookup: CDR1 SGDLS, CDR2 YYNGEE. This CDR3 contains 14 residues. The CDR3 sequence: CASSAGLGPYEQYF. For the CDR3, the DNA is TGTGCCAGCAGCGCCGGACTGGGACCCTACGAGCAGTACTTC.

The chain has TRBV9 and TRBJ2-3, with 7 bases fitting TRBD2. With 1 base clipped from V and 0 bases from J, the junction kept 2 bases outside the gene matches. Germline V lookup: CDR1 SGDLS, CDR2 YYNGEE. The CDR3 contains 15 residues. CDR3 region: CASSVRGVSTDTQYF. The DNA of the CDR3 is TGTGCCAGCAGCGTACGGGGGGTTAGCACAGATACGCAGTATTTT.

The chain combines TRBV6-5 with TRBJ2-2, with a weak D call TRBD2 (6 bases). The V and J ends lost 7 bases and 6 bases respectively, with 9 bases between them. Per the germline V gene, CDR1 is MNHEY and CDR2 is SVGAGI. The CDR3 is made up of 12 amino acids. In DNA, the CDR3 is TGTGCCAGCACCGGAGGGGCCGGGGAGCTGTTTTTT. It encodes CASTGGAGELFF.

Concerning this clone itself: At one boundary the junction diverges from the germline segment, which might be a read error. This chain connects TRBV6-2 or TRBV6-3 to TRBJ2-2; D is ambiguous. Germline V gene lookup returns CDR1 MNHEY and CDR2 SVGEGT. The CDR3 totals 13 residues. The CDR3 loop is CASSLGFTGELFF. DNA for the CDR3: TGTGCTAGCAGCCTAGGCTTCACCGGGGAGCTGTTTTTT.

This sequence joins TRBV6-1 and TRBJ2-3, with 8 bases fitting TRBD1. This CDR3 spans 13 amino acids. CDR1 and CDR2 (germline): MNHNS, SASEGT. The junction had 2 bases not matched to a gene; V was cut back by 2 bases and J by 7 bases. The CDR3 loop is CASSERTGYTQYF. CDR3 coding DNA: TGTGCCAGCAGTGAAAGGACAGGGTATACGCAGTATTTT.